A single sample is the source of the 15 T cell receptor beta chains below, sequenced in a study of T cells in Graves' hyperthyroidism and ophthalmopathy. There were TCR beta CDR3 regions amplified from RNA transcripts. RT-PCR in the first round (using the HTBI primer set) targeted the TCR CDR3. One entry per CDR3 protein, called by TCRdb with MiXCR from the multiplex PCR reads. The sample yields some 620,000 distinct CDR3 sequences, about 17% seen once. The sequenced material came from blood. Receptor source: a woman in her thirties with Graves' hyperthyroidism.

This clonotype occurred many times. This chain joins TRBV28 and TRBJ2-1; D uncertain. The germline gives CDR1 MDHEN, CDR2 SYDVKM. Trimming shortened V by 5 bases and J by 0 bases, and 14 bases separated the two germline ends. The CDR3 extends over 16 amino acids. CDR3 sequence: CASSTPGRSSYNEQFF. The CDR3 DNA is TGTGCCAGCAGTACACCCGGTCGGAGCTCCTACAATGAGCAGTTCTTC.

This chain's CDR3 is CASSAGPSQFF. In DNA, the CDR3 is TGTGCCAGCAGTGCGGGACCTAGCCAGTTCTTC. This chain links TRBV6-1 with TRBJ2-1; D may match TRBD1 or TRBD2 (5 bases each). This CDR3 is 11 amino acids long. Germline assignment: CDR1 MNHNS and CDR2 SASEGT. V lost 4 bases, J lost 13 bases, and 11 bases lay in between.

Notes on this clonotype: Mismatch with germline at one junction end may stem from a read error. DNA of the CDR3: TGCAGTGCCACCCTTCGGGGCGGGAGCTCCTACAATGAGCGGTTCTTC. Its protein is CSATLRGGSSYNERFF. The chain links TRBV20-1 to TRBJ2-1; 7 nucleotides line up with TRBD2. The CDR3 sequence is 16 residues long. Germline CDR1 DFQATT, CDR2 SNEGSKA (reference sequence).

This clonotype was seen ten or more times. CDR3 sequence: CASRSGGYQPQHF. The CDR3 coding sequence is TGTGCCAGCAGATCCGGGGGGTATCAGCCCCAGCATTTT. This chain connects TRBV28 to TRBJ1-5; D might be TRBD1 (5 bases). This CDR3 region has 13 residues. Between the trimmed V and J ends, which lost 6 bases and 5 bases, there was a span of 11 bases. The germline V gene has CDR1 MDHEN and CDR2 SYDVKM.

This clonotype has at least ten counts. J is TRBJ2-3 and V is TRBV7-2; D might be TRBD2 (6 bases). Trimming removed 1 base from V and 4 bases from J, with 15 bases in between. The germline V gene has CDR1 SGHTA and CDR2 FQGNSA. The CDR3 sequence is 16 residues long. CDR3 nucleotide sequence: TGTGCCAGCAGCTTAGTTGTGTTAGCGGCCTCAGATACGCAGTATTTT. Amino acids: CASSLVVLAASDTQYF.

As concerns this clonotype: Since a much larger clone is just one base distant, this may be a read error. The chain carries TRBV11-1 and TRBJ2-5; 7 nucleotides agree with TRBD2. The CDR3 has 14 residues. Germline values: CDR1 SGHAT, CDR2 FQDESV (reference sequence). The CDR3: CASSLTSDEETQCF. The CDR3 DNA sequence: TGTGCCAGCAGCTTAACTAGCGACGAAGAGACCCAGTGCTTC.

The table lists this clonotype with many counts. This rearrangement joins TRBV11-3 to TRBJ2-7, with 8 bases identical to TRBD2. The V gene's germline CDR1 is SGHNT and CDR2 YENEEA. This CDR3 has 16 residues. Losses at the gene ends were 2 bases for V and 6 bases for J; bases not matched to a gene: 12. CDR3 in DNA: TGTGCCAGCAGCTTAAATTTCGGCGGGAGGAGGAGCGAGCAGTACTTC. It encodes CASSLNFGGRRSEQYF.

The CDR3 is CATSDPTHNYGYTF. In nucleotides, the CDR3 is TGTGCCACCAGTGACCCAACACATAACTATGGCTACACCTTC. The chain links TRBV24-1 to TRBJ1-2; the D is unclear. V gave up 4 bases and J gave up 1 base, with 9 bases separating them. The CDR3 spans 14 residues. Germline lookup yields CDR1 KGHDR and CDR2 SFDVKD.

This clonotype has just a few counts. As DNA, the CDR3 is TGTGCCAGACCCCTGTGGGAGCCCCAGCATTTT. This translates into CARPLWEPQHF. This chain joins TRBV6-4 and TRBJ1-5; D ambiguous. The germline gives CDR1 MRHNA, CDR2 SNTAGT. CDR3 size: 11 residues. The V and J ends lost 9 bases and 8 bases respectively, with 11 bases between them.

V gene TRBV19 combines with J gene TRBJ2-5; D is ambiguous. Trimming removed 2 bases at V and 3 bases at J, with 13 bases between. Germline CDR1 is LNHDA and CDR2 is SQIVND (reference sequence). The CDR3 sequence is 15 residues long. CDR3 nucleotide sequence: TGTGCCAGTAGTATACCGGGTGCAACGAAAGAGACCCAGTACTTC. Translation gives CASSIPGATKETQYF.

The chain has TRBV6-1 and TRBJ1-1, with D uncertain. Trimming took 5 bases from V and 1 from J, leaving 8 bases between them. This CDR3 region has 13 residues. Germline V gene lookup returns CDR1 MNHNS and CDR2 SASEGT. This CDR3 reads CASSHTENTEAFF. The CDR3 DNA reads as TGTGCCAGCAGTCATACAGAGAACACTGAAGCTTTCTTT.

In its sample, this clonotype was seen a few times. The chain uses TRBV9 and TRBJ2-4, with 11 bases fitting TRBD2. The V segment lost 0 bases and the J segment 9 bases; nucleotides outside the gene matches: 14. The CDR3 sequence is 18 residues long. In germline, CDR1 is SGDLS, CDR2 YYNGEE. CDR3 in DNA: TGTGCCAGCAGCGTAGGAACTAGCGGGAGTTTGGCCCAAAGCATTCAGTACTTC. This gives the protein CASSVGTSGSLAQSIQYF.

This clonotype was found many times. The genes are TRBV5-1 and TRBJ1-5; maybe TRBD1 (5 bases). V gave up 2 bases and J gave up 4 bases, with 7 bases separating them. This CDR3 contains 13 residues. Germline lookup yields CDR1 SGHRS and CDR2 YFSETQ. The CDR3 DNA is TGCGCCAGCAGCTTACAGGAAAATCAGCCCCAGCATTTT. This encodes CASSLQENQPQHF.

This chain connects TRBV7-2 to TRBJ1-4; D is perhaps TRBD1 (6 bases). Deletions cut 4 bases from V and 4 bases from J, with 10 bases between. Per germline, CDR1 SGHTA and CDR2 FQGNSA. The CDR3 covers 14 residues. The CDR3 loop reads CASSSGQLNEKLFF. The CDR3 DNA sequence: TGTGCCAGCAGCTCCGGACAGCTTAATGAAAAACTGTTTTTT.

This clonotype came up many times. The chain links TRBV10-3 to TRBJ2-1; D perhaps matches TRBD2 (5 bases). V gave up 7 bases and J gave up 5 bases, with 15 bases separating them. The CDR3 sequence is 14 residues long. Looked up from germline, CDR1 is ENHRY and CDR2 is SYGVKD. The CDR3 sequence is CAIKKREGDNEQFF. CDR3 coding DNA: TGTGCCATCAAGAAGAGAGAGGGCGACAATGAGCAGTTCTTC.